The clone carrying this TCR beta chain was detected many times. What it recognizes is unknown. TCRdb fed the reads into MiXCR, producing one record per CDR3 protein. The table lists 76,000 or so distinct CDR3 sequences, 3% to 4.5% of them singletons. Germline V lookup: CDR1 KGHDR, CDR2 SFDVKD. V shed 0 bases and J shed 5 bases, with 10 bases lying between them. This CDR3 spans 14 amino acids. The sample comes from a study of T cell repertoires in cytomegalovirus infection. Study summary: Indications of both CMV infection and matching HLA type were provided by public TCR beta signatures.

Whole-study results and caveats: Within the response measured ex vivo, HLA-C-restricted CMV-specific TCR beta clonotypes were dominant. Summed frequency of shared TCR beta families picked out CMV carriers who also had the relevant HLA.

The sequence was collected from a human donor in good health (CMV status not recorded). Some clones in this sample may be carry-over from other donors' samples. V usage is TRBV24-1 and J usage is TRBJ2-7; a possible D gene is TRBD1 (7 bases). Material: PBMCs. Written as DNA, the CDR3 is TGTGCCACCAGTGATTTGGGCAGGGGGGACGAGCAGTACTTC. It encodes CATSDLGRGDEQYF.